One and the same sample provided the 14 T cell receptor beta chains below, sequenced in a study of cytomegalovirus exposure and HLA in healthy donors. PCR employed 60 Vbeta and 13 Jbeta primers. Generated by immunoSEQ multiplex PCR, the TCRdb table keeps only in-frame clones and is missing some. The sample shows about 100,000 clones, 75% to 80% of them seen only once. Sequencing was performed on PBMCs. The source is a man in his sixties in good health and CMV-seropositive.

The V gene is TRBV19, the J gene TRBJ2-1, with a possible D match to TRBD2 (5 bases). The CDR3 has 13 amino acids. Trimming removed 4 bases from V and 8 bases from J, with 12 bases in between. Germline lookup yields CDR1 LNHDA and CDR2 SQIVND (reference sequence). The CDR3 coding sequence is TGTGCCAGTAGTACCGTCGAGGGTGATGAGCAGTTCTTC. Protein product: CASSTVEGDEQFF.

The chain uses TRBV30 and TRBJ1-2; the match to TRBD1 covers 7 bases. Germline CDR1 and CDR2: GTSNPN and SVGIG (reference sequence). The CDR3 is 12 residues long. The ends lost 6 bases at V and 4 bases at J; junction bases unmatched: 5. The CDR3 sequence is CACQQGIYGYTF. The CDR3 DNA reads as TGTGCCTGCCAACAGGGGATCTATGGCTACACCTTC.

Only a few counts were recorded for this clone. This rearrangement joins TRBV6-1 to TRBJ2-5, with 7 bases identical to TRBD2. The germline V gene has CDR1 MNHNS and CDR2 SASEGT. The CDR3 has 11 amino acids. The junction had 4 bases not matched to a gene; V was cut back by 10 bases and J by 5 bases. CDR3 in amino acids: CATLGGETQYF. CDR3 nucleotides: TGTGCCACTCTGGGAGGGGAGACCCAGTACTTC.

The V and J genes are TRBV27 and TRBJ2-7; D unresolved. Trimming removed 1 base at V and 2 bases at J, with 9 bases between. The CDR3 spans 14 residues. The V gene's germline CDR1 is MNHEY and CDR2 SMNVEV (reference sequence). CDR3 in DNA: TGTGCCAGCAGTTTATTAGGCAGGCCCTACGAGCAGTACTTC. Its translation is CASSLLGRPYEQYF.

There are many counts of this clone. V gene TRBV11-2 combines with J gene TRBJ1-1, with D possibly TRBD1 on 6 matching bases. Trimming shortened V by 5 bases and J by 7 bases, and 11 bases separated the two germline ends. Germline V gives CDR1 SGHAT, CDR2 FQNNGV. CDR3 length equals 12 residues. The CDR3 region is CASSGTGLEAFF. In nucleotides, the CDR3 is TGTGCCAGCAGCGGCACAGGGCTTGAAGCTTTCTTT.

The chain recombines TRBV27 with TRBJ2-7; 7 bases fit TRBD2. J was trimmed by 6 bases and V by 3 bases; bases with no gene match: 11. Germline-derived CDR1 and CDR2 are MNHEY and SMNVEV (reference sequence). This CDR3 is built from 15 residues. CDR3 DNA: TGTGCCAGCAGTTTTGGGGGACTACCCCCTAGCGAGCAGTACTTC. Translating it yields CASSFGGLPPSEQYF.

This sequence joins TRBV28 and TRBJ2-7; tentatively, D is TRBD1 (6 bases). Germline V gene lookup returns CDR1 MDHEN and CDR2 SYDVKM. This CDR3 has 16 amino acids. V was trimmed by 2 bases and J by 4 bases, leaving 18 bases between them. The CDR3 coding sequence is TGTGCCAGCAGTTTAATCCTCGGGACAAGGGAGTACGAGCAGTACTTC. It codes for CASSLILGTREYEQYF.

This clone was seen more than once but under ten times. The chain has TRBV5-4 and TRBJ2-7; unclear D gene. Germline V gives CDR1 SGHNT, CDR2 YYREEE (reference sequence). The CDR3 covers 13 residues. The V and J ends lost 2 bases and 2 bases respectively, with 8 bases between them. CDR3: CASSFNRAYEQYF. CDR3 sequence (DNA): TGTGCCAGCAGCTTCAACAGAGCCTACGAGCAGTACTTC.

V and J are TRBV7-3 and TRBJ2-3; possible D gene TRBD2, 6 bases. The germline CDR1 and CDR2 sequences are SGHTA and FQGTGA. The CDR3 is 14 residues long. The V end lost 7 bases, the J end lost 0 bases, and 11 bases lay between the germline ends. CDR3 sequence: CASTGGESTDTQYF. The CDR3 DNA reads TGTGCCAGCACGGGCGGGGAAAGCACAGATACGCAGTATTTT.

CDR3 sequence (DNA): TGCGCCAGCAGCAATGGACTAGCCTCCGGGGAGACCCAGTACTTC. It is translated as CASSNGLASGETQYF. The chain combines TRBV5-1 with TRBJ2-5, with 8 bases fitting TRBD2. The V and J ends lost 4 bases and 5 bases, in that order; junction bases with no gene match: 10. The CDR3 length is 15 residues. Germline values: CDR1 SGHRS, CDR2 YFSETQ.

CDR3 DNA sequence: TGTGCCAGCAGCCCGGGACAGGGAGATTCCGGGGAGCTGTTTTTT. Protein sequence: CASSPGQGDSGELFF. The rearrangement links TRBV7-7 to TRBJ2-2; 9 bases map to TRBD1. CDR3 length: 15 residues. The ends lost 5 bases at V and 6 bases at J; junction bases unmatched: 7. Germline V CDR1 and CDR2: SSHAT, FNYEAQ (reference sequence).

The chain carries TRBV18 and TRBJ2-7; 7 bases line up with TRBD1. CDR1 is KGHSH, CDR2 LQKENI, per germline. Unmatched junction bases numbered 7, after V lost 0 bases and J lost 2 bases. The CDR3 runs 16 residues. CDR3 residues: CASSPPGQPGAYEQYF. The CDR3 DNA sequence: TGTGCCAGCTCACCACCGGGACAGCCTGGGGCCTACGAGCAGTACTTC.

The CDR3 region is CATSLQRLPSYEQYF. The CDR3 coding sequence is TGTGCCACCTCTCTTCAGCGACTACCCTCCTACGAGCAGTACTTC. The V and J genes are TRBV19 and TRBJ2-7; TRBD2 is a possible D gene (5 bases). V lost 10 bases and J 0 bases, leaving 19 bases between the germline ends. Germline V lookup: CDR1 LNHDA, CDR2 SQIVND (reference sequence). This CDR3 contains 15 residues.

The V and J genes are TRBV6-6 and TRBJ2-7, with D possibly TRBD1 on 5 matching bases. The CDR3 runs 15 residues. CDR1 MNHNY and CDR2 SVGAGI come from the germline V gene (reference sequence). The V end lost 0 bases, the J end lost 2 bases, and 11 bases lay between the germline ends. The CDR3 DNA follows: TGTGCCAGCAGTTACTCTGGCGACAGCCCCTACGAGCAGTACTTC. Amino acid sequence: CASSYSGDSPYEQYF.